What follows are 25 T cell receptor beta chains derived from one specimen sequenced in a study of blood T cell repertoires in COVID-19. Using immunoSEQ multiplex PCR, the repertoire was profiled, and TCRdb retains in-frame clones only, with some absent. Of some 140,000 clones in the sample, about 86% were seen once. Sequencing was performed on PBMCs or T cells enriched from blood (not recorded which). These receptors were collected from a man aged 40-55 years with acute COVID-19.

The chain combines TRBV15 with TRBJ2-1, with a weak D call TRBD2 (5 bases). This CDR3 contains 16 residues. With 0 bases removed from V and 8 bases from J, the gap between germline ends came to 17 bases. Looked up from germline, CDR1 is LNHNV and CDR2 is YYDKDF (reference sequence). DNA of the CDR3: TGTGCCACCAGCAGAGATCACGGGAATCTGCCTTATGAGCAGTTCTTC. The encoded protein is CATSRDHGNLPYEQFF.

The V call is TRBV27, the J call TRBJ2-1; 9 bases match TRBD2. The V segment lost 4 bases and the J segment 15 bases; nucleotides outside the gene matches: 22. CDR1 and CDR2 from the germline V gene are MNHEY and SMNVEV (reference sequence). The CDR3 covers 17 residues. CDR3 amino acids: CASSSPLGREGTLLWFF. CDR3 sequence (DNA): TGTGCCAGCAGTTCACCCCTAGGGCGGGAGGGCACTTTGTTATGGTTCTTC.

This clone showed up just once. The genes are TRBV21-1 and TRBJ2-1; the table's D call of TRBD1 was not tested on the DNA. TRBV21-1 counts as a pseudogene. This CDR3 region has 16 residues. DNA for the CDR3: TGTGCCAGCAGGTCTAGAGGGACAGGGCGCCGACGGGGGCAGTTCTTC. This sequence encodes CASRSRGTGRRRGQFF.

The chain couples TRBV2 to TRBJ2-7, with a tentative D call TRBD1 (5 bases). CDR3 size: 15 residues. The V end lost 1 base, the J end lost 6 bases, and 16 bases lay between the germline ends. CDR1 and CDR2 from the germline V gene are SNHLY and FYNNEI. The CDR3 reads CASSEGVQVLREQYF. The CDR3 DNA reads TGTGCCAGCAGTGAAGGGGTACAGGTCTTGCGCGAGCAGTACTTC.

The chain links TRBV7-2 to TRBJ2-5; D gene uncertain. Per the germline V gene, CDR1 is SGHTA and CDR2 is FQGNSA. The CDR3 runs 12 residues. V lost 0 bases, J lost 5 bases, and 4 bases lay in between. The CDR3 region has the DNA TGTGCCAGCAGCTTAGCCGGGGAGACCCAGTACTTC. Its protein product is CASSLAGETQYF.

The chain has TRBV10-3 and TRBJ1-5; the match to TRBD1 covers 9 bases. Germline values: CDR1 ENHRY, CDR2 SYGVKD. This CDR3 is built from 16 residues. The trim removed 6 bases at V and 1 base at J, leaving 7 bases unmatched. DNA for the CDR3: TGTGCCATCAGCCGGACAGGGGAGTTGAGCAATCAGCCCCAGCATTTT. Its translation: CAISRTGELSNQPQHF.

This clone was observed once. This chain joins TRBV11-1 and TRBJ2-1, with D unresolved. The germline V gene encodes CDR1 SGHAT and CDR2 FQDESV (reference sequence). This CDR3 has 14 amino acids. The V and J ends lost 5 bases and 1 base respectively, with 9 bases between them. CDR3 DNA sequence: TGTGCCAGCAGCCCAGAAAGTTCCTACAATGAGCAGTTCTTC. Amino acids: CASSPESSYNEQFF.

This clone appeared a few times. This chain uses TRBV30 with TRBJ1-4; D is unresolved. The CDR3 sequence is 13 residues long. V was trimmed by 2 bases and J by 1 base, leaving 5 bases between them. Germline V gene lookup returns CDR1 GTSNPN and CDR2 SVGIG (reference sequence). CDR3 in amino acids: CAWSRVTNEKLFF. In nucleotides, the CDR3 is TGTGCCTGGAGTCGCGTAACTAATGAAAAACTGTTTTTT.

The chain combines TRBV6-5 with TRBJ2-7, with 9 bases lining up with TRBD2. This CDR3 region has 15 residues. Germline assignment: CDR1 MNHEY and CDR2 SVGAGI. Germline trimming cut 6 bases from V and 3 bases from J; bases unmatched to any gene: 9. For the CDR3, the DNA is TGTGCCAGCAGGCCCGGGGGACTAGCAATCTACGAGCAGTACTTC. Protein: CASRPGGLAIYEQYF.

This clone was seen once. The genes are TRBV6-5 and TRBJ1-1; D is unclear. The germline gives CDR1 MNHEY, CDR2 SVGAGI. With 6 bases removed from V and 5 bases from J, the gap between germline ends came to 13 bases. This CDR3 spans 13 amino acids. CDR3 nucleotides: TGTGCCAGCAGCTCAGCCGGGGTGACTGAAGCTTTCTTT. Residues: CASSSAGVTEAFF.

The rearrangement links TRBV4-2 to TRBJ1-2, with TRBD1 matching over 10 bases. Losses at the gene ends were 1 base for V and 4 bases for J; bases not matched to a gene: 3. The CDR3 is 15 amino acids. The germline gives CDR1 LGHNA, CDR2 YNFKEQ. The CDR3 here is CASSQAGTGVYGYTF. DNA for the CDR3: TGTGCCAGCAGCCAAGCCGGGACAGGGGTCTATGGCTACACCTTC.

The chain is built from TRBV20-1 and TRBJ2-1; 8 bases are a match to TRBD2. Germline CDR1 DFQATT, CDR2 SNEGSKA (reference sequence). V trimming: 3 bases; J trimming: 7 bases; junction bases outside the gene matches: 14. There are 16 residues in the CDR3. DNA of the CDR3: TGCAGTGCTAGTGGTATACTAGCGGCTCCAGGGAATGAGCAGTTCTTC. Amino acids: CSASGILAAPGNEQFF.

The chain combines TRBV28 with TRBJ2-7; 14 positions match TRBD2. Unmatched junction bases numbered 20, after V lost 1 base and J lost 3 bases. This CDR3 spans 22 amino acids. The germline V gene has CDR1 MDHEN and CDR2 SYDVKM. The CDR3 DNA is TGTGCCAGCAGTTTATTTTCAGCAATCTCGGGACTAGCGGGAGCAAGGGACTACGAGCAGTACTTC. Its protein is CASSLFSAISGLAGARDYEQYF.

The J gene is TRBJ2-7, the V gene TRBV6-5, with D perhaps matching TRBD1 (6 bases). V lost 2 bases to trimming and J lost 5 bases, with 13 bases between them. Germline-derived CDR1 and CDR2 are MNHEY and SVGAGI. CDR3 length: 14 residues. The CDR3 nucleotides are TGTGCCAGCAGTTACGGAAAGGGGGAACACGAGCAGTACTTC. Translated: CASSYGKGEHEQYF.

The V and J genes are TRBV5-1 and TRBJ2-6; D remains unclear. The V end was cut by 3 bases, the J end by 0 bases, with 7 bases between. Germline values: CDR1 SGHRS, CDR2 YFSETQ. The CDR3 is 15 amino acids. The CDR3 nucleotides are TGCGCCAGCAGCTCTGCAGTCTCTGGGGCCAACGTCCTGACTTTC. This encodes CASSSAVSGANVLTF.

This clone has more than one count but fewer than ten. The V and J genes are TRBV20-1 and TRBJ2-5, with TRBD2 matching 10 bases. The germline gives CDR1 DFQATT, CDR2 SNEGSKA (reference sequence). The V segment lost 3 bases and the J segment 5 bases; nucleotides outside the gene matches: 9. This CDR3 is 15 amino acids long. Here the CDR3 reads CSASSAGGIWETQYF. CDR3 nucleotides: TGCAGTGCTAGTTCAGCGGGAGGGATTTGGGAGACCCAGTACTTC.

The table lists this clone with a few counts. The rearrangement uses TRBV19 and TRBJ2-7; 10 bases are shared with TRBD2. The CDR3 runs to 14 residues. The junction had 12 bases not matched to a gene; V was cut back by 9 bases and J by 7 bases. Germline values: CDR1 LNHDA, CDR2 SQIVND (reference sequence). The chain's CDR3 is CASTSSSGSSEQYF. In DNA form, the CDR3 reads TGTGCCAGCACTTCGTCTAGCGGGAGTAGTGAGCAGTACTTC.

Remarks on this clone: Different DNA sequences within this sample yield the same CDR3. This rearrangement joins TRBV5-4 to TRBJ1-1; D gene unclear. Per germline, CDR1 SGHNT and CDR2 YYREEE (reference sequence). This CDR3 spans 13 amino acids. Trimming stripped 2 bases from V and 1 base from J, with 6 bases between. The CDR3 DNA reads TGTGCCAGCAGCTTCGATAGGAACACTGAAGCTTTCTTT. Translating it yields CASSFDRNTEAFF.

This chain connects TRBV19 to TRBJ1-6; 7 bases align to TRBD1. The CDR3 has 15 residues. The germline V gene has CDR1 LNHDA and CDR2 SQIVND (reference sequence). Germline trimming cut 6 bases from V and 3 bases from J; bases unmatched to any gene: 5. CDR3 nucleotide sequence: TGTGCCAGTAGGATGGGACAGTTCTATAATTCACCCCTCCACTTT. This translates into CASRMGQFYNSPLHF. The complete variable domain, with remaining parts taken from reference TRBV19 and TRBJ1-6, reads DGGITQSPKYLFRKEGQNVTLSCEQNLNHDAMYWYRQDPGQGLRLIYYSQIVNDFQKGDIAEGYSVSREKKESFPLTVTSAQKNPTAFYLCASRMGQFYNSPLHFGNGTRLTVT.

The rearrangement links TRBV7-9 to TRBJ1-6, with 7 bases that match TRBD1. The length of the CDR3 is 18 residues. Looked up from germline, CDR1 is SEHNR and CDR2 is FQNEAQ (reference sequence). V was clipped by 5 bases and J by 6 bases; unmatched bases: 16. CDR3 residues: CASSGSTGLGGFNSPLHF. DNA of the CDR3: TGTGCCAGCAGCGGATCGACAGGGCTGGGGGGTTTTAATTCACCCCTCCACTTT.

The chain uses TRBV10-3 and TRBJ1-2; perhaps TRBD1 as D (6 bases). The CDR3 is 14 amino acids. Deletions cut 0 bases from V and 4 bases from J, with 9 bases between. Germline V CDR1 and CDR2: ENHRY, SYGVKD. DNA of the CDR3: TGTGCCATCAGTGAGTCGGTGGACAGCTATGGCTACACCTTC. Its translation: CAISESVDSYGYTF.

The chain is built from TRBV27 and TRBJ1-2; 7 nucleotides line up with TRBD1. Trimming took 7 bases from V and 5 from J; bases not matched to a gene: 10. The CDR3 consists of 14 residues. The germline V gene encodes CDR1 MNHEY and CDR2 SMNVEV (reference sequence). CDR3 nucleotides: TGTGCCAGCACCCGACAGGGAGACGGGTATGGCTACACCTTC. This translates into CASTRQGDGYGYTF.

CDR3: CASSLSSNQPQHF. CDR3 in DNA: TGTGCCAGCAGCCTCAGTAGCAATCAGCCCCAGCATTTT. The V and J genes are TRBV27 and TRBJ1-5; D is uncertain. This CDR3 spans 13 amino acids. CDR1 is MNHEY and CDR2 is SMNVEV in the germline V gene (reference sequence). The germline V and J ends were trimmed by 6 bases and 0 bases, with 6 bases remaining between them.

This clone has just a few counts. V gene TRBV3-1 (or the pseudogene TRBV3-2) combines with J gene TRBJ2-2; 10 bases fit TRBD1. Germline-derived CDR1 and CDR2 are LGHDT and YNNKEL (reference sequence). V shed 1 base, J shed 4 bases, and the junction held 3 bases outside the gene matches. The CDR3 length is 16 residues. CDR3 protein: CASSQAGQGPTGELFF. CDR3 DNA sequence: TGTGCCAGCAGCCAAGCGGGACAGGGGCCCACCGGGGAGCTGTTTTTT.

The chain links TRBV5-1 to TRBJ2-7; D is possibly TRBD1 (6 bases). This CDR3 contains 13 residues. Trimming took 4 bases from V and 3 from J, leaving 11 bases between them. CDR1 is SGHRS and CDR2 is YFSETQ in the germline V gene. The chain's CDR3 is CASSTLTGYEQYF. The CDR3 DNA reads TGCGCCAGCAGCACACTGACAGGCTACGAGCAGTACTTC.